The 9 T cell receptor beta chains below come from one sample, sequenced in a study of T cells in Graves' hyperthyroidism and ophthalmopathy. Amplified TCR beta CDR3 regions came from RNA transcripts. Researchers ran a first-round RT-PCR on the TCR CDR3 using the HTBI primer set. TCRdb reprocessed the multiplex PCR reads via MiXCR and lists one record per CDR3 protein. The table lists hundreds of thousands of distinct CDR3 sequences, about a fifth of them singletons. Input material: blood. The receptors were sampled from a man younger than 40 with Graves' ophthalmopathy.

The chain combines TRBV7-9 with TRBJ1-2; no clear D. Germline CDR1 and CDR2: SEHNR and FQNEAQ (reference sequence). The CDR3 loop spans 16 amino acids. V was pared by 4 bases and J by 4 bases, with 19 bases between. CDR3 loop: CASSSLTMGGSYGYTF. The CDR3 bases are TGTGCCAGCAGCTCGCTGACAATGGGAGGGAGCTATGGCTACACCTTC.

This clonotype was detected a few times. V usage is TRBV19 and J usage is TRBJ2-5; either TRBD1 or TRBD2 may fit D (5 bases each). The V and J ends lost 11 bases and 4 bases respectively, with 14 bases between them. CDR1 LNHDA and CDR2 SQIVND come from the germline V gene (reference sequence). The CDR3 is made up of 12 amino acids. The CDR3 spells CAYGAQGETQYF. In DNA, the CDR3 is TGTGCCTACGGGGCCCAAGGAGAGACCCAGTACTTC. Supplemented by reference TRBV19 and TRBJ2-5, the full variable domain reads DGGITQSPKYLFRKEGQNVTLSCEQNLNHDAMYWYRQDPGQGLRLIYYSQIVNDFQKGDIAEGYSVSREKKESFPLTVTSAQKNPTAFYLCAYGAQGETQYFGPGTRLLVL.

The chain uses TRBV20-1 and TRBJ1-5; 7 bases fit TRBD1. V lost 3 bases to trimming and J lost 7 bases; unmatched junction nucleotides: 15. Per the germline V gene, CDR1 is DFQATT and CDR2 is SNEGSKA (reference sequence). This CDR3 contains 16 residues. CDR3 coding DNA: TGCAGTGCTAGCTATCCGCGACAGGGAAGAATGCAGCCCCAGCATTTT. Translated, it gives CSASYPRQGRMQPQHF.

This clonotype was detected many times. This chain links TRBV12-3 or TRBV12-4 with TRBJ2-1, with D perhaps matching TRBD1 or TRBD2 (5 bases each). The CDR3 is 15 amino acids. The V end was cut by 6 bases, the J end by 5 bases, with 17 bases between. The CDR3 sequence is CASSFLSWGHNEQFF. CDR3 DNA sequence: TGTGCCAGCAGCTTTCTGTCGTGGGGACACAATGAGCAGTTCTTC.

This clonotype was counted at least ten times. The chain uses TRBV13 and TRBJ1-5, with D uncertain. Germline V lookup: CDR1 PRHDT, CDR2 FYEKMQ (reference sequence). The CDR3 has 14 residues. V dropped 0 bases and J dropped 7 bases, with 10 bases sitting between them. CDR3 sequence (DNA): TGTGCCAGCAGCTTAGGAGGGAGTAGCCAGCCCCAGCATTTT. As protein: CASSLGGSSQPQHF.

This clonotype came up many times. J is TRBJ2-1 and V is TRBV6-1; the match to TRBD2 covers 7 bases. The V gene's germline CDR1 is MNHNS and CDR2 SASEGT. V gave up 8 bases and J gave up 5 bases; unmatched junction bases: 9. This CDR3 comprises 14 residues. The CDR3 loop reads CASRQAGTNNEQFF. The CDR3 nucleotides read TGTGCCAGCCGGCAAGCGGGAACCAACAATGAGCAGTTCTTC.

V and J are TRBV18 and TRBJ2-5, with D possibly matching TRBD1 (5 bases). Trimming cost V 2 bases and J 2 bases, with 15 bases left between them. The CDR3 spans 16 residues. The germline V gene has CDR1 KGHSH and CDR2 LQKENI. CDR3 residues: CASSPSEQAKQETQYF. The CDR3 region has the DNA TGTGCCAGCTCACCATCCGAACAGGCGAAGCAAGAGACCCAGTACTTC.

The V gene is TRBV30, the J gene TRBJ1-1; 7 positions match TRBD1. Germline values: CDR1 GTSNPN, CDR2 SVGIG (reference sequence). The CDR3 runs to 13 residues. With V trimmed by 2 bases and J by 7 bases, 7 bases remained unmatched. This CDR3 reads CAWSIGGRYEAFF. As DNA, the CDR3 is TGTGCCTGGAGTATAGGGGGCCGCTATGAAGCTTTCTTT.

The V and J genes are TRBV4-3 and TRBJ2-7; D may correspond to TRBD1 or TRBD2 (5 bases each). Germline CDR1 reads LGHNA; CDR2 reads YSLEER. Trimming cost V 4 bases and J 2 bases, with 12 bases left between them. The CDR3 covers 14 residues. The CDR3 loop is CASSLHLGAYEQYF. The CDR3 bases are TGCGCCAGCAGCCTCCATCTGGGGGCCTACGAGCAGTACTTC.